This TCR beta chain was sequenced in a study of T cell clonality in common variable immunodeficiency. General study results and limits: Compared with controls, CVID subjects had fewer shared TCRbeta clones. Common variable immunodeficiency TCR beta sequences reportedly had fewer deletions and N-nucleotide insertions.

The CDR3 spans 11 residues. The germline gives CDR1 GTSNPN, CDR2 SVGIG (reference sequence). Assay used: immunoSEQ multiplex PCR; TCRdb lists only in-frame clones, some missing. The sample yields over 45,000 clones, without any singletons. Turning to this clone: As yet, its antigen is unknown. The read ends 3 residues shy of where the CDR3 ends; the end is completed using the germline J gene. Other DNA sequences in this specimen translate into the identical CDR3.

The gene calls are TRBV30 and TRBJ2-3; no definite D call. This clonotype originated in a person aged 18 to 75 in good health. The sample was peripheral blood mononuclear cells. The CDR3: CAWSAALAQYF. The DNA read from the CDR3 is TGTGCCTGGAGCGCTGCGTTGGCG.